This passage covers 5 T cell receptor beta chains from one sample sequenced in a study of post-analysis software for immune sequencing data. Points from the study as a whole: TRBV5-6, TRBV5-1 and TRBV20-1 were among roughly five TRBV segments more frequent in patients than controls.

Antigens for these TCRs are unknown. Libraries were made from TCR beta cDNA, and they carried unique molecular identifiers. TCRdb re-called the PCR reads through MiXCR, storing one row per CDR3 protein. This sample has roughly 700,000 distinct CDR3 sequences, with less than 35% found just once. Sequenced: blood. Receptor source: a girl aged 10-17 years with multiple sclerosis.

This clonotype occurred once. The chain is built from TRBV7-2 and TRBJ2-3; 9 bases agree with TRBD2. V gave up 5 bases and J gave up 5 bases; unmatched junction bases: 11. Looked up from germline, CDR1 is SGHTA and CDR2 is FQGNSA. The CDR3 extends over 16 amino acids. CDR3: CASSRGLAGGEDTQYF. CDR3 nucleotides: TGTGCCAGCAGCCGAGGGTTGGCGGGAGGGGAAGATACGCAGTATTTT. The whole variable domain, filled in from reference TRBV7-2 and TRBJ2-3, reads GAGVSQSPSNKVTEKGKDVELRCDPISGHTALYWYRQSLGQGLEFLIYFQGNSAPDKSGLPSDRFSAERTGGSVSTLTIQRTQQEDSAVYLCASSRGLAGGEDTQYFGPGTRLTVL.

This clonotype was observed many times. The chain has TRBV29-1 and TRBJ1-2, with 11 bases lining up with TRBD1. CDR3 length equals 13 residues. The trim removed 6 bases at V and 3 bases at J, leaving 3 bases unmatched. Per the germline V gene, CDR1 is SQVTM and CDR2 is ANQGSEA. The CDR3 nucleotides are TGCAGCGTGGGGGGACAGGGGGACTATGGCTACACCTTC. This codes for CSVGGQGDYGYTF.

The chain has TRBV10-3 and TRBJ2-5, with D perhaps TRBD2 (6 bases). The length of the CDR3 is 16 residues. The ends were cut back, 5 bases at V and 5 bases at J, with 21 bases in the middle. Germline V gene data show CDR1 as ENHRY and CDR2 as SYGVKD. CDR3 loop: CAISPEEGSWLETQYF. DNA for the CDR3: TGTGCCATCAGTCCAGAGGAGGGTTCGTGGCTTGAGACCCAGTACTTC.

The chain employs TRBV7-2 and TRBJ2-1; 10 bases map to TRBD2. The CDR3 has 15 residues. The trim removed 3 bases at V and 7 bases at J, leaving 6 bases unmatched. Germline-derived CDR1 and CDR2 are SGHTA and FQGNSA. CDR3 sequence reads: CASSLSGGAQNEQFF. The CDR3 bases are TGTGCCAGCAGCTTGAGCGGGGGGGCCCAGAATGAGCAGTTCTTC.

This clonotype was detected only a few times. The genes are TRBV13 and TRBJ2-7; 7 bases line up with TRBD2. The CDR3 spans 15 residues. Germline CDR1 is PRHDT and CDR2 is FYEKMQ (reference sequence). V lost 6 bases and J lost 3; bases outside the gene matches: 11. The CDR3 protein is CASSGSGAGDYEQYF. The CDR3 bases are TGTGCCAGCAGTGGTTCTGGGGCGGGAGACTACGAGCAGTACTTC.